The TCR beta chain described here comes from a study of sequential checkpoint blockade in melanoma. The CDR3 runs to 15 residues. The germline V gene has CDR1 MGHDK and CDR2 SYGVNS. V dropped 8 bases and J dropped 5; count of bases not matched to a gene: 13. Treatment: randomized to nivolumab then ipilimumab (arm A) or the reverse (arm B). This clone was observed a handful of times. The assay was immunoSEQ multiplex PCR, and TCRdb's table has in-frame clones only and misses some. The sample consists of under 2,500 clones, about 18% of them appearing once. The material was tumor tissue (inferred from file names), obtained from a patient given nivolumab and ipilimumab in sequence. This chain uses TRBV25-1 with TRBJ2-7, with 9 bases lining up with TRBD2. This TCR derives from a human donor with melanoma. The chain's CDR3 is CASGARRGGLDEQYF. The DNA for the CDR3 is TGTGCCAGCGGAGCAAGGCGGGGGGGCTTGGACGAGCAGTACTTC.